Sequencing of this T cell receptor (beta chain) was carried out in a study of blood T cell repertoires in COVID-19. Study overall: From T cells, B-cell-depleted T cells, or PBMCs came the material, which was cDNA or gDNA.

Libraries were prepared by immunoSEQ multiplex PCR; TCRdb keeps only in-frame clonotypes and omits some of them. The data hold hundreds of thousands of clones, with 87% observed a single time. This CDR3 has 13 residues. V was clipped by 4 bases and J by 2 bases, with 9 bases between them. Per germline, CDR1 SEHNR and CDR2 FQNEAQ (reference sequence). This clonotype was sampled from a woman aged 18-29 years with acute COVID-19. The V call is TRBV7-9, the J call TRBJ2-7, with D perhaps TRBD1 (6 bases). Source material: PBMCs or T cells enriched from blood (not recorded which). The CDR3 is CASSSRDTYEQYF. CDR3 nucleotide sequence: TGTGCCAGCAGCTCCCGGGACACCTACGAGCAGTACTTC.